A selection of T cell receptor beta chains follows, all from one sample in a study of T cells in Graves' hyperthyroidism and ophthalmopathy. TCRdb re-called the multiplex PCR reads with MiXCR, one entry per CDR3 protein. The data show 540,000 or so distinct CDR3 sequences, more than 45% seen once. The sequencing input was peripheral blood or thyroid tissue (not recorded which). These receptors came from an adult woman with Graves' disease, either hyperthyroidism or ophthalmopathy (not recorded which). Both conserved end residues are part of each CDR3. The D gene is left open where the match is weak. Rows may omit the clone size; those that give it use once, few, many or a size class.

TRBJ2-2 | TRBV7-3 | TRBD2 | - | CATASGRSPGELFF | TGTGCCACCGCTAGCGGGAGATCGCCCGGGGAGCTGTTTTTT
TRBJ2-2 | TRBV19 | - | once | CASSTSPTGELFF | TGTGCCAGTTCGACCTCCCCCACGGGGGAGCTGTTTTTT
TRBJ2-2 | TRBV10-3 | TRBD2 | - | CAISDGTSSSSNTGELFF | TGTGCCATCAGTGACGGGACTAGCTCGTCCTCGAACACCGGGGAGCTGTTTTTT
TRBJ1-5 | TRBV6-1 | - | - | CASSSIRGDNQDQPQHF | TGTGCCAGCAGTTCTATCAGGGGAGATAATCAGGATCAGCCCCAGCATTTT
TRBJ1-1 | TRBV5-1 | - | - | CASSLASGSLYGAFF | TGCGCCAGCAGCTTGGCTAGCGGGAGTTTATACGGGGCTTTCTTT
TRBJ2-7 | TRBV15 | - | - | CATSRGVGDYNEQYF | TGTGCCACCAGCAGAGGTGTAGGAGACTACAATGAGCAGTACTTC
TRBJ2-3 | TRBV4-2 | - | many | CASSQDRRITDTQYF | TGTGCCAGCAGCCAAGATAGGAGGATTACAGATACGCAGTATTTT
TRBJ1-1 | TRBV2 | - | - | CASIEAGSVFF | TGTGCCAGCATCGAGGCCGGGTCGGTCTTCTTT
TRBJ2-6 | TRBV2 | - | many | CASSTPQAIGANVLTF | TGTGCCAGCAGTACCCCCCAAGCAATAGGGGCCAACGTCCTGACTTTC
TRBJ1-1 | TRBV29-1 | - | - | CSPRGGDTEAFF | TGCAGCCCTCGGGGGGGGGACACTGAAGCTTTCTTT
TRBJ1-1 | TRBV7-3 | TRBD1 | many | CASSPLDRGTEAFF | TGTGCCAGCAGCCCTCTTGACAGGGGCACTGAAGCTTTCTTT
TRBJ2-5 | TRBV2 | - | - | CASTMTRSADGTQYF | TGTGCCAGCACGATGACTAGATCGGCTGACGGGACCCAGTACTTC
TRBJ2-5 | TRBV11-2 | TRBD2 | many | CASSQEISGATKETQYF | TGTGCCAGCAGCCAGGAAATTAGCGGGGCTACCAAAGAGACCCAGTACTTC
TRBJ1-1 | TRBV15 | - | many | CATSRDPGGGTEAFF | TGTGCCACCAGCAGAGATCCGGGCGGCGGTACTGAAGCTTTCTTT
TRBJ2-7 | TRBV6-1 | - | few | CASSWADEQYF | TGTGCCAGCAGTTGGGCGGACGAGCAGTACTTC
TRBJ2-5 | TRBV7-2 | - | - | CASSELGNQPQETQYF | TGTGCCAGCAGCGAACTAGGCAATCAGCCCCAAGAGACCCAGTACTTC
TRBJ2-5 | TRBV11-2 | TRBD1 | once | CASSLLVTGGETQYF | TGTGCCAGCAGCTTATTAGTGACAGGGGGCGAGACCCAGTACTTC
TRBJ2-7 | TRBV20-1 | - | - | CSARDLRGSYEQYF | TGCAGTGCTAGAGATCTGCGGGGATCCTACGAGCAGTACTTC
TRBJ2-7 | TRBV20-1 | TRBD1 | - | CSASRQGLVGTYEQYF | TGCAGTGCTAGCAGACAGGGTCTCGTAGGGACCTACGAGCAGTACTTC
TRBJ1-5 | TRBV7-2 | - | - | CASSLVTGAGQPQHF | TGTGCCAGCAGCTTAGTTACGGGGGCGGGTCAGCCCCAGCATTTT
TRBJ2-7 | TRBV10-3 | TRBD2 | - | CAISESGLAGGLSPEQYF | TGTGCCATCAGTGAATCTGGACTAGCGGGAGGGCTCTCGCCGGAGCAGTACTTC
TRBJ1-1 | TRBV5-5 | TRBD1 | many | CASSLGTGALGGTEAFF | TGTGCCAGCAGCTTGGGAACAGGGGCCCTAGGGGGTACTGAAGCTTTCTTT
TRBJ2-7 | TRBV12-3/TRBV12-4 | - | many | CASSSSGTTREQYF | TGTGCCAGCAGTAGCTCCGGGACCACGCGCGAGCAGTACTTC
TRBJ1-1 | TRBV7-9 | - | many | CASSLEEGTEAFF | TGTGCCAGCAGCTTAGAAGAAGGGACTGAAGCTTTCTTT
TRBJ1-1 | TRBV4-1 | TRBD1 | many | CASSQEVNGDRRTEAFF | TGCGCCAGCAGCCAAGAAGTCAACGGGGACAGGCGCACTGAAGCTTTCTTT
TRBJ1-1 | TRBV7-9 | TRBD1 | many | CASRTTGADTEAFF | TGTGCCAGCAGAACTACAGGGGCTGACACTGAAGCTTTCTTT
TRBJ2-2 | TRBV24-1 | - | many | CATSGRSLRDGELFF | TGTGCCACCAGTGGTCGTAGTTTAAGGGACGGGGAGCTGTTTTTT
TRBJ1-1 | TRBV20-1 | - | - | CSARPAGRLAFF | TGCAGTGCTAGGCCCGCAGGGCGTTTGGCTTTCTTT
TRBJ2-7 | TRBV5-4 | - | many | CASSHPGLSSYEQYF | TGTGCCAGCAGCCATCCGGGACTCAGCTCCTACGAGCAGTACTTC
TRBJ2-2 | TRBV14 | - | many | CASSQDWLAGELFF | TGTGCCAGCAGCCAAGATTGGCTAGCTGGGGAGCTGTTTTTT
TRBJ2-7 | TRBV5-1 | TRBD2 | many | CASSLGGLAVEQYF | TGCGCCAGCAGCTTGGGGGGACTAGCGGTCGAGCAGTACTTC
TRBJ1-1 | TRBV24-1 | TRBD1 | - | CATKKGARTEAFF | TGTGCCACCAAGAAGGGGGCGAGGACTGAAGCTTTCTTT
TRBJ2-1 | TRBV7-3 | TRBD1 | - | CASSTGRDRGSDEQFF | TGTGCCAGCAGCACAGGTCGGGACAGGGGTAGCGATGAGCAGTTCTTC
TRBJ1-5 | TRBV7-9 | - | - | CASSSGQKLGPQHF | TGTGCCAGCAGCTCCGGACAGAAATTGGGGCCCCAGCATTTT
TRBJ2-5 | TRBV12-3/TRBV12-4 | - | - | CASSLGTMLETQYF | TGTGCCAGCAGCTTAGGGACAATGCTTGAGACCCAGTACTTC
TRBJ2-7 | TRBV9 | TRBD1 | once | CASSVGSGQVYEQYF | TGTGCCAGCAGCGTAGGGTCGGGACAGGTCTACGAGCAGTACTTC
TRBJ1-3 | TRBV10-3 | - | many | CAITAYSGNTIYF | TGTGCCATCACAGCGTACTCCGGAAACACCATATATTTT
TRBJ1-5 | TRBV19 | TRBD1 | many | CASSEQGARSQPQHF | TGTGCCAGTAGTGAACAGGGGGCTAGGAGTCAGCCCCAGCATTTT
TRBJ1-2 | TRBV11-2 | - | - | CASSLKGGWGNYGYTF | TGTGCCAGCAGCTTAAAGGGGGGCTGGGGTAACTATGGCTACACCTTC
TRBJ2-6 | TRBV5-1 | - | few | CASRPFAGANVLTF | TGCGCCAGCAGACCTTTCGCTGGGGCCAACGTCCTGACTTTC
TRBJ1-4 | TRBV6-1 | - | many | CASTAGYEKLFF | TGTGCCAGCACGGCAGGTTACGAAAAACTGTTTTTT
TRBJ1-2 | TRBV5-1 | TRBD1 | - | CASSPSPTGVGGYTF | TGCGCCAGCAGCCCCTCGCCAACAGGGGTGGGAGGCTACACCTTC
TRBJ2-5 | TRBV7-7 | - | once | CASSLSAHRVRETQYF | TGTGCTAGCAGCTTATCCGCACACAGGGTACGGGAGACCCAGTACTTC
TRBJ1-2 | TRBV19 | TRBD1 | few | CASRDRVWGWDYGYTF | TGTGCCAGCCGGGACAGGGTGTGGGGCTGGGACTATGGCTACACCTTC
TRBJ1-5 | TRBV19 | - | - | CARGRGLTQPQHF | TGTGCCAGGGGTCGGGGGTTAACTCAGCCCCAGCATTTT
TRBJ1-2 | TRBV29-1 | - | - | CSAGEGNGYTF | TGCAGCGCAGGGGAGGGAAATGGCTACACCTTC
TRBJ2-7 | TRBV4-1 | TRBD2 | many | CASSQWGLAFSYEQYF | TGCGCCAGCAGCCAATGGGGACTAGCGTTCTCCTACGAGCAGTACTTC
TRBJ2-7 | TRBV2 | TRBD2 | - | CASTFTGGYEQYF | TGTGCCAGCACCTTCACGGGGGGCTACGAGCAGTACTTC
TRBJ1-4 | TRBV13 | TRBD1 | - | CASTRDREEYNEKLFF | TGTGCCAGCACCCGAGACAGGGAGGAATATAATGAAAAACTGTTTTTT
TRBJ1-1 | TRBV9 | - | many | CASSPQTGNTEAFF | TGTGCCAGCAGCCCCCAGACGGGGAACACTGAAGCTTTCTTT
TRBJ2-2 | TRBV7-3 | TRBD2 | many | CASSPTSGGSTGELFF | TGTGCCAGCAGCCCCACTAGCGGGGGGAGCACCGGGGAGCTGTTTTTT